The rows below give T cell receptor beta chains drawn from one sample of a study of radiation and T cells in renal cell carcinoma. Assay used: immunoSEQ multiplex PCR; TCRdb lists only in-frame clones, some missing. The profile shows roughly 92,000 clones, 80% to 90% of them singletons. This specimen consisted of blood, obtained from a patient whose treatment included radiotherapy and nephrectomy. The receptors were sampled from a man aged 60 to 75 with renal cell carcinoma. Each CDR3 is given with its conserved first and last residue. D genes are given only for firm matches. Some rows mark clone size as missing; the rest say once, few, many or name a class of expanded clone.

D gene: NA
CDR3 length: 14
clone size: NA
V gene: TRBV5-6
J gene: TRBJ1-5
CDR3 DNA: TGTGCCAGCAGCTTCGGGGGGTACAATCAGCCCCAGCATTTT
CDR3 protein: CASSFGGYNQPQHF

D gene: TRBD1
CDR3 length: 14
clone size: NA
V gene: TRBV5-1
J gene: TRBJ1-4
CDR3 DNA: TGCGCCAGCAGCTCGGACAGGGGGAATGAAAAACTGTTTTTT
CDR3 protein: CASSSDRGNEKLFF

D gene: NA
CDR3 length: 13
clone size: NA
V gene: TRBV18
J gene: TRBJ2-7
CDR3 DNA: TGTGCCAGCTCACCTCAACAGGGCTACGAGCAGTACTTC
CDR3 protein: CASSPQQGYEQYF

D gene: TRBD2
CDR3 length: 14
clone size: NA
V gene: TRBV28
J gene: TRBJ2-1
CDR3 DNA: TGTGCCAGCAGCGACCCCATCGGGGGGGATGAGCAGTTCTTC
CDR3 protein: CASSDPIGGDEQFF

D gene: TRBD2
CDR3 length: 19
clone size: NA
V gene: TRBV13
J gene: TRBJ2-3
CDR3 DNA: TGTGCCAGCAGCTTAGGTCGAGCGGGAGGTGGAAGGGGAACAGATACGCAGTATTTT
CDR3 protein: CASSLGRAGGGRGTDTQYF

D gene: NA
CDR3 length: 14
clone size: few
V gene: TRBV19
J gene: TRBJ1-1
CDR3 DNA: TGTGCCAGTAGTCCCGCGGGGGCTGTCACTGAAGCTTTCTTT
CDR3 protein: CASSPAGAVTEAFF

D gene: NA
CDR3 length: 14
clone size: once
V gene: TRBV6-5
J gene: TRBJ1-1
CDR3 DNA: TGTGCCAGCAGTTACTCTTCGACAGGTCGCTTGACTTTCTTT
CDR3 protein: CASSYSSTGRLTFF

D gene: NA
CDR3 length: 13
clone size: once
V gene: TRBV19
J gene: TRBJ2-2
CDR3 DNA: TGTGCCAGTAGTATGGCAGGGGTCGGGGAGCTGTTTTTT
CDR3 protein: CASSMAGVGELFF

D gene: NA
CDR3 length: 14
clone size: few
V gene: TRBV5-1
J gene: TRBJ2-5
CDR3 DNA: TGCGCCAGCAGCTTTAAGGCCGTCGGGGAGACCCAGTACTTC
CDR3 protein: CASSFKAVGETQYF

D gene: NA
CDR3 length: 11
clone size: NA
V gene: TRBV28
J gene: TRBJ1-1
CDR3 DNA: TGTGCCAGCAGTTGGGGGGGACGAGCTTTCTTT
CDR3 protein: CASSWGGRAFF

D gene: NA
CDR3 length: 20
clone size: NA
V gene: TRBV15
J gene: TRBJ1-4
CDR3 DNA: TGTGCCACCAGCAGAGATTCTATAACGGCCGCTTTACGGGGACTTGAAAAACTGTTTTTT
CDR3 protein: CATSRDSITAALRGLEKLFF

D gene: NA
CDR3 length: 16
clone size: NA
V gene: TRBV7-8
J gene: TRBJ2-2
CDR3 DNA: TGTGCCAGCAGCTACAACAGAATTTCGAACACCGGGGAGCTGTTTTTT
CDR3 protein: CASSYNRISNTGELFF

D gene: NA
CDR3 length: 17
clone size: NA
V gene: TRBV15
J gene: TRBJ2-7
CDR3 DNA: TGTGCCACCAGCAGAGGGGGTGGGGCGGCCAGACCCTACGAGCAGTACTTC
CDR3 protein: CATSRGGGAARPYEQYF

D gene: NA
CDR3 length: 14
clone size: NA
V gene: TRBV9
J gene: TRBJ2-7
CDR3 DNA: TGTGCCAGCAGCGCGGAGGGGCGGGGACGCGAGCAGTACTTC
CDR3 protein: CASSAEGRGREQYF

D gene: NA
CDR3 length: 15
clone size: NA
V gene: TRBV27
J gene: TRBJ1-4
CDR3 DNA: TGTGCCAGCAGTTTTGCGGATCGTCTAAGTGAAAAACTGTTTTTT
CDR3 protein: CASSFADRLSEKLFF

D gene: TRBD1
CDR3 length: 16
clone size: NA
V gene: TRBV28
J gene: TRBJ1-5
CDR3 DNA: TGTGCCAGCAGTCCAGGGACAGGGTGGGCACATCAGCCCCAGCATTTT
CDR3 protein: CASSPGTGWAHQPQHF

D gene: TRBD2
CDR3 length: 16
clone size: NA
V gene: TRBV9
J gene: TRBJ2-1
CDR3 DNA: TGTGCCAGCAGTTCTGGACTAGTTTCGATCGGCAATGAGCAGTTCTTC
CDR3 protein: CASSSGLVSIGNEQFF

D gene: TRBD1
CDR3 length: 13
clone size: NA
V gene: TRBV4-1
J gene: TRBJ2-2
CDR3 DNA: TGCGCCAGCACACAGGGGGGAACCGGGGAGCTGTTTTTT
CDR3 protein: CASTQGGTGELFF

D gene: TRBD1
CDR3 length: 14
clone size: many
V gene: TRBV13
J gene: TRBJ1-3
CDR3 DNA: TGTGCCAGCAAAATCGGGACAGGAGGGAACACCATATATTTT
CDR3 protein: CASKIGTGGNTIYF

D gene: NA
CDR3 length: 13
clone size: NA
V gene: TRBV19
J gene: TRBJ2-7
CDR3 DNA: TGTGCCAGTAGATCGGGGGCCGGTTACGAGCAGTACTTC
CDR3 protein: CASRSGAGYEQYF

D gene: NA
CDR3 length: 16
clone size: NA
V gene: TRBV6-5
J gene: TRBJ2-5
CDR3 DNA: TGTGCCAGCAGTTACGACCTACAGGGGGGGCGGGAGACCCAGTACTTC
CDR3 protein: CASSYDLQGGRETQYF

D gene: NA
CDR3 length: 17
clone size: NA
V gene: TRBV11-2
J gene: TRBJ1-5
CDR3 DNA: TGTGCCAGCAGCTTCGGATGGCCCACAACCCAAAATCAGCCCCAGCATTTT
CDR3 protein: CASSFGWPTTQNQPQHF

D gene: NA
CDR3 length: 13
clone size: NA
V gene: TRBV30
J gene: TRBJ2-1
CDR3 DNA: TGTGCCTGGACTAGCCGATCAAACAATGAGCAGTTCTTC
CDR3 protein: CAWTSRSNNEQFF

D gene: TRBD2
CDR3 length: 16
clone size: NA
V gene: TRBV14
J gene: TRBJ2-2
CDR3 DNA: TGTGCCAGCAGCCGCGGTAGCGGGGCGAACACCGGGGAGCTGTTTTTT
CDR3 protein: CASSRGSGANTGELFF

D gene: NA
CDR3 length: 15
clone size: NA
V gene: TRBV7-7
J gene: TRBJ2-2
CDR3 DNA: TGTGCCAGCAGCTTAGGGGCAGGGAACACCGGGGAGCTGTTTTTT
CDR3 protein: CASSLGAGNTGELFF

D gene: NA
CDR3 length: 15
clone size: NA
V gene: TRBV6-5
J gene: TRBJ2-7
CDR3 DNA: TGTGCCAGCAGCCCGATCCGGGACAAAACCTACGAGCAGTACTTC
CDR3 protein: CASSPIRDKTYEQYF

D gene: NA
CDR3 length: 14
clone size: NA
V gene: TRBV19
J gene: TRBJ2-7
CDR3 DNA: TGTGCCAGTAGTGAGGGAGGTAGCGTGAGCGAGCAGTACTTC
CDR3 protein: CASSEGGSVSEQYF

D gene: NA
CDR3 length: 13
clone size: NA
V gene: TRBV7-9
J gene: TRBJ1-5
CDR3 DNA: TGTGCCAGCAGCTTAGTCCCAGACAGTATCCAGCATTTT
CDR3 protein: CASSLVPDSIQHF

D gene: NA
CDR3 length: 16
clone size: NA
V gene: TRBV4-3
J gene: TRBJ2-2
CDR3 DNA: TGCGCCAGCAGCAGGGTCAGGCCTGACGATGGCGGGGAGCTGTTTTTT
CDR3 protein: CASSRVRPDDGGELFF

D gene: NA
CDR3 length: 14
clone size: NA
V gene: TRBV5-1
J gene: TRBJ2-3
CDR3 DNA: TGCGCCAGCAGCTTGGCCCAGGGAACAGATACGCAGTATTTT
CDR3 protein: CASSLAQGTDTQYF

D gene: TRBD2
CDR3 length: 16
clone size: NA
V gene: TRBV4-2
J gene: TRBJ2-3
CDR3 DNA: TGTGCCAGCAGCCAAAGACTAGCGGGAGGGTCGGATACGCAGTATTTT
CDR3 protein: CASSQRLAGGSDTQYF

D gene: NA
CDR3 length: 12
clone size: medium-sized
V gene: TRBV18
J gene: TRBJ2-7
CDR3 DNA: TGTGCCAGCTCACCGGGAGGTGACGAGCAGTACTTC
CDR3 protein: CASSPGGDEQYF

D gene: TRBD2
CDR3 length: 17
clone size: NA
V gene: TRBV7-2
J gene: TRBJ2-5
CDR3 DNA: TGTGCCAGCAGCTTACGGGGGACTAGCGGGAGTCAAGAGACCCAGTACTTC
CDR3 protein: CASSLRGTSGSQETQYF

D gene: TRBD1
CDR3 length: 16
clone size: NA
V gene: TRBV27
J gene: TRBJ1-5
CDR3 DNA: TGTGCCAGCAGCCCCCGGGACAGGGGGGGCAATCAGCCCCAGCATTTT
CDR3 protein: CASSPRDRGGNQPQHF

D gene: NA
CDR3 length: 15
clone size: NA
V gene: TRBV7-9
J gene: TRBJ2-2
CDR3 DNA: TGTGCCAGCAGCTTATCCCGAGTAGCGACCGGGGAGCTGTTTTTT
CDR3 protein: CASSLSRVATGELFF

D gene: TRBD1
CDR3 length: 15
clone size: NA
V gene: TRBV19
J gene: TRBJ1-1
CDR3 DNA: TGTGCCAGTAGTCGGGGGTTACAGGGGCCCACTGAAGCTTTCTTT
CDR3 protein: CASSRGLQGPTEAFF

D gene: NA
CDR3 length: 13
clone size: few
V gene: TRBV7-9
J gene: TRBJ1-2
CDR3 DNA: TGTGCCAGCAGCTTTAAAGGGTACTATGGCTACACCTTC
CDR3 protein: CASSFKGYYGYTF

D gene: TRBD2
CDR3 length: 16
clone size: NA
V gene: TRBV10-1
J gene: TRBJ2-1
CDR3 DNA: TGCGCCAGCAGTGAGTCACGACTAGCGGGAGGCAATGAGCAGTTCTTC
CDR3 protein: CASSESRLAGGNEQFF

D gene: TRBD2
CDR3 length: 17
clone size: NA
V gene: TRBV11-2
J gene: TRBJ2-1
CDR3 DNA: TGTGCCAGCAGCTCACTTAGCGGGAGGGCCCTCGTTGGTGAGCAGTTCTTC
CDR3 protein: CASSSLSGRALVGEQFF

D gene: NA
CDR3 length: 13
clone size: NA
V gene: TRBV10-3
J gene: TRBJ1-5
CDR3 DNA: TGTGCCATCAGTGAGTCGCTGAGTCAGCCCCAGCATTTT
CDR3 protein: CAISESLSQPQHF